A selection of T cell receptor beta chains follows, all from one sample in a study of OX40 agonist ivuxolimab in advanced cancers. The assay was immunoSEQ multiplex PCR, and TCRdb's table has in-frame clones only and misses some. The sample yields some 73,000 clones, just under 90% seen once. Sequenced here: CD4+ or CD8+ T cells sorted from blood, sampled in a trial of the OX40 agonist ivuxolimab. All receptors derive from an adult with an advanced solid tumor such as melanoma, head and neck, liver or kidney cancer. Each CDR3 is given with its conserved first and last residue. The D gene is left open where the match is weak. Clone sizes are given selectively: once, few, many, or a class where the clone is expanded.

cdr3_length	j_call	clone_size	d_call	v_call	cdr3_nt	cdr3_aa
15	TRBJ2-1	.	TRBD2	TRBV29-1	TGCAGCGTTGAAAGCCTAGTAGCGGGGCCTAATGAGCAGTTCTTC	CSVESLVAGPNEQFF
13	TRBJ1-5	once	.	TRBV27	TGTGCCAGCAGTTCCTCGTGGCTCAGGGCCCAGCATTTT	CASSSSWLRAQHF
13	TRBJ2-1	.	.	TRBV10-3	TGTGCCATCAGTACCGACATATACAATGAGCAGTTCTTC	CAISTDIYNEQFF
13	TRBJ2-7	once	TRBD1	TRBV7-9	TGTGCCAGCAGCTCGACAGGGAACTACGAGCAGTACTTC	CASSSTGNYEQYF
13	TRBJ2-1	.	.	TRBV10-1	TGCGCCAGCGGGAACGGGGAATTCAATGAGCAGTTCTTC	CASGNGEFNEQFF
19	TRBJ1-2	.	TRBD1	TRBV19	TGTGCCAGTAGCGACACCTACGATTTACAGGGGGCCGGGGACTATGGCTACACCTTC	CASSDTYDLQGAGDYGYTF
15	TRBJ2-7	.	TRBD2	TRBV9	TGTGCCAGCAGCGCCCTAGCGGGCCTAGCCTACGAGCAGTACTTC	CASSALAGLAYEQYF
15	TRBJ2-5	.	TRBD1	TRBV7-9	TGTGCCAGCAGCTCTCCGGGACAGGGCTCATCGACCCAGTACTTC	CASSSPGQGSSTQYF
15	TRBJ2-7	.	TRBD1	TRBV27	TGTGCCAGCAGTAGGGGACAGCTTCCCTCCTACGAGCAGTACTTC	CASSRGQLPSYEQYF
13	TRBJ2-4	.	.	TRBV4-1	TGCGCCAGCAGCCAAGTCGAGGCAAACATTCAGTACTTC	CASSQVEANIQYF
15	TRBJ2-3	.	TRBD2	TRBV7-9	TGTGCCAGCAGTCCCTATAGCGGGGGCACAGATACGCAGTATTTT	CASSPYSGGTDTQYF
15	TRBJ1-1	.	.	TRBV7-9	TGTGCCAGCAGCCCCAGGACTAGTTTGAACACTGAAGCTTTCTTT	CASSPRTSLNTEAFF
15	TRBJ2-1	.	.	TRBV16	TGTGCCAGCAGCCAATCGATCGGGGTTTACAATGAGCAGTTCTTC	CASSQSIGVYNEQFF
16	TRBJ2-1	.	TRBD2	TRBV28	TGTGCCAGCAGTTCACCTAGCGGGAACTCCTACAATGAGCAGTTCTTC	CASSSPSGNSYNEQFF
15	TRBJ2-5	.	TRBD1	TRBV27	TGTGCCAGCAGTTTATCAGGGGGCGAAGGAGAGACCCAGTACTTC	CASSLSGGEGETQYF
15	TRBJ1-2	.	TRBD1	TRBV5-6	TGTGCCAGCAGCCTGAACAGGGGCGTGTTCCATGGCTACACCTTC	CASSLNRGVFHGYTF
15	TRBJ2-1	.	.	TRBV19	TGTGCCAGTAGTATAAGAAGGGATCGGTACAATGAGCAGTTCTTC	CASSIRRDRYNEQFF
15	TRBJ1-2	.	.	TRBV4-1	TGCGCCAGCAGCCAAGAAACAGGTTTTCACTATGGCTACACCTTC	CASSQETGFHYGYTF
14	TRBJ2-2	once	.	TRBV27	TGTGCCAGCAGCCAGGGGATGAACACCGGGGAGCTGTTTTTT	CASSQGMNTGELFF
13	TRBJ1-5	.	.	TRBV27	TGTGCCAGCAGTTTTCAGGTGGATCAGCCCCAGCATTTT	CASSFQVDQPQHF
16	TRBJ2-2	.	TRBD2	TRBV11-3	TGTGCCAGCAGCTCCCTAGCGGGAGGTCTCCCCGGGGAGCTGTTTTTT	CASSSLAGGLPGELFF
13	TRBJ2-7	.	.	TRBV5-1	TGCGCCAGCAGCCCCGGTCCTAGCTACGAGCAGTACTTC	CASSPGPSYEQYF
14	TRBJ1-4	.	TRBD1	TRBV30	TGTGCCTGGACGCCGGGACAGGGACCTGAAAAACTGTTTTTT	CAWTPGQGPEKLFF
15	TRBJ1-5	.	.	TRBV27	TGTGCCAGCAGATCAAGACCTAATAGCAATCAGCCCCAGCATTTT	CASRSRPNSNQPQHF
14	TRBJ2-7	.	TRBD1	TRBV28	TGTGCCAGCAGTTTAGGGACAGGGGGCATCGAGCAGTACTTC	CASSLGTGGIEQYF
15	TRBJ1-2	.	TRBD1	TRBV19	TGTGCCAGTAGACAACGGACAGGAGACTTGAATGGCTACACCTTC	CASRQRTGDLNGYTF
14	TRBJ2-7	.	.	TRBV27	TGTGCCAGCAGCACTAGGGTCCCCGCAACCGAGCAGTACTTC	CASSTRVPATEQYF
16	TRBJ2-3	.	TRBD2	TRBV29-1	TGCAGCGTTGACCCCTGGGAGCGGGAAAACACAGATACGCAGTATTTT	CSVDPWERENTDTQYF
13	TRBJ2-3	.	.	TRBV6-6	TGTGCCAGCAGTTACATGGGAGTTGATACGCAGTATTTT	CASSYMGVDTQYF
15	TRBJ2-6	.	.	TRBV4-1	TGCGCCAGCAGCCAAGGAAACTCTGGGGCCAACGTCCTGACTTTC	CASSQGNSGANVLTF
15	TRBJ2-3	.	TRBD2	TRBV11-2	TGTGCCAGCAGCTTAGTCATCGGGGGGGCAGATACGCAGTATTTT	CASSLVIGGADTQYF
13	TRBJ1-2	once	.	TRBV30	TGTGCCTGGAGTGTAGGGCAGCACTATGGCTACACCTTC	CAWSVGQHYGYTF
14	TRBJ2-7	.	TRBD1	TRBV5-1	TGCGCCAGCAGCAGGGGACAGGGGAGCTACGAGCAGTACTTC	CASSRGQGSYEQYF
11	TRBJ2-7	.	.	TRBV6-1	TGTGCCAGTCCTCAGGGGTGGGAGCAGTACTTC	CASPQGWEQYF
15	TRBJ2-7	.	TRBD1	TRBV7-3	TGTGCCAGCAGCTTAACTGGGACAGGGAGCCACGAGCAGTACTTC	CASSLTGTGSHEQYF
15	TRBJ1-5	.	.	TRBV25-1	TGTGCCAGCACCCCCCGGGAGGGGGTCAGTCAGCCCCAGCATTTT	CASTPREGVSQPQHF
14	TRBJ2-7	.	TRBD2	TRBV4-2	TGTGCCAGCAGCCAAGAGGGAGGGCCCTACGAGCAGTACTTC	CASSQEGGPYEQYF
14	TRBJ2-1	.	.	TRBV25-1	TGTGCCAGCAGTGAACTGCTAGCTGACAATGAGCAGTTCTTC	CASSELLADNEQFF
14	TRBJ2-1	once	.	TRBV4-1	TGCGCCAGCAGCCAAGAGCTGGGCTACAATGAGCAGTTCTTC	CASSQELGYNEQFF
14	TRBJ1-6	.	.	TRBV5-4	TGTGCCAGCAGCTACGACGTAGATAATTCACCCCTCCACTTT	CASSYDVDNSPLHF
16	TRBJ1-2	.	TRBD1	TRBV11-2	TGTGCCAGCAGCTTACGGACAGGGGGAATTCCCTATGGCTACACCTTC	CASSLRTGGIPYGYTF
11	TRBJ2-1	.	.	TRBV27	TGTGCCAGCAGTTCAGGGTATGAGCAGTTCTTC	CASSSGYEQFF
9	TRBJ2-1	.	.	TRBV29-1	TGCAGCGTTGATTTTGAGCAGTTCTTC	CSVDFEQFF
14	TRBJ1-2	.	.	TRBV30	TGTGCCTGGGCACCTTGGGCTCCTAACTATGGCTACACCTTC	CAWAPWAPNYGYTF